The T cell receptor beta chain under discussion was sequenced for a study of chemoradiotherapy in HPV16-positive cancers. Background on the study: Functional T-cell assays on a couple of HPV16-positive patients' cells defined candidate HPV-specific clones and common TCR motifs.

Repertoires were generated with immunoSEQ multiplex PCR, while TCRdb's copy carries only in-frame clones and drops some. Of about 66,000 clones in the sample, about 90% were seen once. V was pared by 3 bases and J by 0 bases, with 9 bases between. The CDR3 length is 15 residues. Per the germline V gene, CDR1 is MNHNS and CDR2 is SASEGT. This sequence was found in a human donor with HPV-associated anogenital cancer. The chain uses TRBV6-1 and TRBJ1-5, with D possibly TRBD1 on 5 matching bases. The sequencing here drew on blood, taken from a patient who underwent chemoradiotherapy. The CDR3 is CASSDPGNSNQPQHF. In DNA form, the CDR3 reads TGTGCCAGCAGTGACCCAGGGAATAGCAATCAGCCCCAGCATTTT.